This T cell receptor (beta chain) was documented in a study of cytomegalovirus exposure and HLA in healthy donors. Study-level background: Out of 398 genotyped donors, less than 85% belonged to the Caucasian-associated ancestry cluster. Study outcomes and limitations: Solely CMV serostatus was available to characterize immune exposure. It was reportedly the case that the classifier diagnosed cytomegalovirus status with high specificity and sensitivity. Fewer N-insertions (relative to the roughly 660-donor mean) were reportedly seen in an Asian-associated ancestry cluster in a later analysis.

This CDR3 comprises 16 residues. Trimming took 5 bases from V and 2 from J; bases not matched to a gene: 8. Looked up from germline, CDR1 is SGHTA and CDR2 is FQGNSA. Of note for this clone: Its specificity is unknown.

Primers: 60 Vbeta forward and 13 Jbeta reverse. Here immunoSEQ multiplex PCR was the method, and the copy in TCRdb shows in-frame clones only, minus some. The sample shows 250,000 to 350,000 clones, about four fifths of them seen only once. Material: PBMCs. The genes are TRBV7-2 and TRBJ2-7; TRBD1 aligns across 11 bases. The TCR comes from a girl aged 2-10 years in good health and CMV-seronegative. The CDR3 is CASSTYWTGGPYEQYF. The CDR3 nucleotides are TGTGCCAGCAGCACCTATTGGACAGGGGGCCCCTACGAGCAGTACTTC.